Presented here are 8 T cell receptor beta chains from one specimen sequenced in a study of Graves' ophthalmopathy and Graves' hyperthyroidism listed by TCRdb under 2018. The run used an Illumina HiSeq 2000. For repertoire sequencing, the TCR beta CDR3 regions were amplified from RNA transcripts. The first round of RT-PCR was done with HTBI primers and the Qiagen OneStep RT-PCR kit, and was followed by a second round of multiplex PCR, then size selection and purification. TCRdb redid the processing of the public reads, applying fastp at Q25 and MiXCR, and retained in-frame beta chains. Duplicate CDR3 protein sequences are folded into a single record with the most common DNA and genes. This sample holds 350,000 or so distinct CDR3 sequences; roughly a sixth were observed only once. About 12% of the sample is in the top ten clones. The sample comprised peripheral blood. These receptors were obtained from an adult man with Graves' ophthalmopathy.

The gene calls are TRBV7-2 and TRBJ2-5; D is perhaps TRBD2 (6 bases). CDR3 length: 15 amino acids. V lost 6 bases to trimming and J lost 2 bases, with 16 bases between them. Germline CDR1 reads SGHTA; CDR2 reads FQGNSA. The CDR3 here is CASRAGGRKQETQYF. CDR3 nucleotides: TGTGCCAGCAGGGCCGGGGGAAGAAAGCAAGAGACCCAGTACTTC.

At least ten counts were recorded for this clonotype. J is TRBJ1-5 and V is TRBV6-5, with a tentative D call TRBD1 (5 bases). V lost 0 bases, J lost 6 bases, and 15 bases lay in between. Germline V gives CDR1 MNHEY, CDR2 SVGAGI. This CDR3 is built from 16 residues. This CDR3 reads CASSYSPAGTGQPQHF. CDR3 DNA: TGTGCCAGCAGTTACTCCCCCGCAGGGACCGGTCAGCCCCAGCATTTT.

This clonotype was recorded many times. The V call is TRBV5-1, the J call TRBJ1-1; D may be TRBD1 (6 bases). The CDR3 length is 15 residues. CDR1 is SGHRS, CDR2 YFSETQ, per germline. V lost 0 bases, J lost 5 bases, and 14 bases lay in between. The CDR3 loop is CASSLVAGARTEAFF. The CDR3 bases are TGCGCCAGCAGCTTGGTTGCGGGGGCAAGGACTGAAGCTTTCTTT. The variable domain in full, with the rest retrieved from reference TRBV5-1 and TRBJ1-1, is KAGVTQTPRYLIKTRGQQVTLSCSPISGHRSVSWYQQTPGQGLQFLFEYFSETQRNKGNFPGRFSGRQFSNSRSEMNVSTLELGDSALYLCASSLVAGARTEAFFGQGTRLTVV.

This rearrangement joins TRBV27 to TRBJ2-5; D is possibly TRBD1 (6 bases). The germline V gene has CDR1 MNHEY and CDR2 SMNVEV (reference sequence). This CDR3 has 16 amino acids. V dropped 5 bases and J dropped 9 bases, with 25 bases sitting between them. The chain's CDR3 is CASSPQTGPQSLAQYF. The CDR3 nucleotides read TGTGCCAGCAGTCCCCAGACAGGCCCGCAATCTTTGGCCCAGTACTTC.

This clonotype was counted ten times or more. The chain couples TRBV6-5 to TRBJ2-7; TRBD1 agrees at 10 bases. The V gene's germline CDR1 is MNHEY and CDR2 SVGAGI. The ends lost 6 bases at V and 0 bases at J; junction bases unmatched: 5. The CDR3 runs 15 residues. The CDR3 is CASRTGGSPSYEQYF. For the CDR3, the DNA is TGTGCCAGCAGGACAGGGGGCTCGCCCTCCTACGAGCAGTACTTC.

The chain links TRBV11-2 to TRBJ1-2; D remains unclear. Germline V gene lookup returns CDR1 SGHAT and CDR2 FQNNGV. V was cut by 3 bases and J by 8 bases, with 22 bases left in between. The CDR3 sequence is 16 residues long. The CDR3 nucleotides are TGTGCCAGCAGCTTGGGCGGTGGGCGAGGATCGAGGGGCTACACCTTC. Amino acid sequence: CASSLGGGRGSRGYTF. Complete variable domain (other parts from reference TRBV11-2 and TRBJ1-2): EAGVAQSPRYKIIEKRQSVAFWCNPISGHATLYWYQQILGQGPKLLIQFQNNGVVDDSQLPKDRFSAERLKGVDSTLKIQPAKLEDSAVYLCASSLGGGRGSRGYTFGSGTRLTVV.

This clonotype has ten or more counts. The rearrangement uses TRBV28 and TRBJ2-5, with 11 positions matching TRBD1. This CDR3 has 15 residues. With 2 bases clipped from V and 5 bases from J, the junction kept 4 bases outside the gene matches. Germline CDR1 is MDHEN and CDR2 is SYDVKM. CDR3 in DNA: TGTGCCAGCAGTTTAGGACAGGGGGCGCGGGAGACCCAGTACTTC. As protein: CASSLGQGARETQYF.

This chain uses TRBV4-2 with TRBJ2-2; 12 bases map to TRBD2. The CDR3 length is 18 residues. Unmatched junction bases numbered 6, after V lost 1 base and J lost 3 bases. Germline assignment: CDR1 LGHNA and CDR2 YNFKEQ. CDR3 loop: CASSQGLAGGADTGELFF. CDR3 sequence (DNA): TGTGCCAGCAGCCAAGGTCTAGCGGGGGGGGCCGACACCGGGGAGCTGTTTTTT.